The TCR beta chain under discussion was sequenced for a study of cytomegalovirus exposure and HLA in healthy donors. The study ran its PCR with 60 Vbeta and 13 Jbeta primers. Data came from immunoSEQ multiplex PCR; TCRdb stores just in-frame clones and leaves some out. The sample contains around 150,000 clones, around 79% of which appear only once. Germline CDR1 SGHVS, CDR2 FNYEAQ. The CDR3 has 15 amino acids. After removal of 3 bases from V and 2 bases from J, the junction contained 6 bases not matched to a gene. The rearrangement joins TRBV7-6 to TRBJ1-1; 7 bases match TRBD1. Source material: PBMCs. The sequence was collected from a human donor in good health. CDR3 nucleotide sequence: TGTGCCAGCAGCTTCGGGGGACAGCTAAACACTGAAGCTTTCTTT. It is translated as CASSFGGQLNTEAFF.